What follows describes a single T cell receptor beta chain. Its antigen remains unknown. The CDR3 extends over 13 amino acids. Germline lookup yields CDR1 SSHAT and CDR2 FNYEAQ (reference sequence). The entry originates in a study of CXCR3-negative and CXCR3-positive naive CD8 T cells. Study-wide background: There were some 140 million TRB reads altogether, and each library had about 1.5 +/- 0.3 million of them. Study-wide points: Freshly isolated PBMCs were used in most assays, given partial CXCR3 loss after freezing. Whereas both naive subsets had comparably high diversity, memory CD8+ cells had much lower diversity. Surface CD5 looked about the same in the naive subsets, so the authors worked out TCR strength from TRB CDR3 properties.

UMI-labeled 5' RACE yielded the TRB cDNA libraries. TCRdb reprocessed the 5' RACE reads, keeping one entry per CDR3 protein, no DNA. The sample totals approximately 41,000 distinct CDR3 sequences. The chain joins TRBV7-7 to TRBJ1-1. The TCR sequence derives from a human donor in good health. Some clones in this sample may be carry-over from other donors' samples. The specimen was memory CD8+ T cells from blood. The CDR3 region is CASSPDLNTEAFF.